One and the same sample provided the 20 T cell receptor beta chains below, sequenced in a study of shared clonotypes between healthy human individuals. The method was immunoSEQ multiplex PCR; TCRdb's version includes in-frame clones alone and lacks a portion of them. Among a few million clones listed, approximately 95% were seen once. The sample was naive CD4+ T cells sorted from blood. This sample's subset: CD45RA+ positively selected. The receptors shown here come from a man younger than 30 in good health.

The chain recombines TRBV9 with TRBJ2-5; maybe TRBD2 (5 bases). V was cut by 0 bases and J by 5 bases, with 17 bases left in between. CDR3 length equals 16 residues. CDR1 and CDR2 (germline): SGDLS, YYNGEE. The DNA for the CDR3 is TGTGCCAGCAGCGTAGGAATTGGGCGGGTACAGGAGACCCAGTACTTC. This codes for CASSVGIGRVQETQYF. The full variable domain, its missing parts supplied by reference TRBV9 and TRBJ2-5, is DSGVTQTPKHLITATGQRVTLRCSPRSGDLSVYWYQQSLDQGLQFLIQYYNGEERAKGNILERFSAQQFPDLHSELNLSSLELGDSALYFCASSVGIGRVQETQYFGPGTRLLVL.

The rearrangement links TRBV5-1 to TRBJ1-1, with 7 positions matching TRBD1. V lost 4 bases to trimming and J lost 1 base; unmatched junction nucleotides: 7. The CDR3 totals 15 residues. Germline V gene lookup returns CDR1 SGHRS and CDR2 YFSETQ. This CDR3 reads CASSIQGQRNTEAFF. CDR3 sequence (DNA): TGCGCCAGCAGCATACAGGGGCAGAGGAACACTGAAGCTTTCTTT.

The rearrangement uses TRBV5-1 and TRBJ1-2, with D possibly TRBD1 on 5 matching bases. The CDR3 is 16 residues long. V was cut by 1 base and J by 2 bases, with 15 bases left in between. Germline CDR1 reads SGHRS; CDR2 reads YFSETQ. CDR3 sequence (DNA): TGCGCCAGCAGCTTGAACCCGGCGACAGCGAACTATGGCTACACCTTC. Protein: CASSLNPATANYGYTF.

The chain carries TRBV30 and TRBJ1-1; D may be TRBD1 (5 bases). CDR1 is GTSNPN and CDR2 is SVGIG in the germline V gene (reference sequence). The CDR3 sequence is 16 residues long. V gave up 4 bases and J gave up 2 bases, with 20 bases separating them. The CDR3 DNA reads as TGTGCCTGGATATCGACCGGGACCAAGTTTAACACTGAAGCTTTCTTT. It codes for CAWISTGTKFNTEAFF.

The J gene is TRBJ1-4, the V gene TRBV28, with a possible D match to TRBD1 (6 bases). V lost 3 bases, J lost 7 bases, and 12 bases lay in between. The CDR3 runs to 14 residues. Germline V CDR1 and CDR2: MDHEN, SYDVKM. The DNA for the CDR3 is TGTGCCAGCAGTTTTCAGGGGATAGGTGAAAAACTGTTTTTT. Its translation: CASSFQGIGEKLFF.

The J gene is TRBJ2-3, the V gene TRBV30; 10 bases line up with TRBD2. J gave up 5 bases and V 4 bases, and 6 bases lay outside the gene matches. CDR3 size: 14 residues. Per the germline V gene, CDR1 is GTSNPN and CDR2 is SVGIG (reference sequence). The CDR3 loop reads CAWTGLAQRDTQYF. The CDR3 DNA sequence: TGTGCCTGGACGGGACTAGCGCAACGAGATACGCAGTATTTT. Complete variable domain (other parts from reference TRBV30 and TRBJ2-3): SQTIHQWPATLVQPVGSPLSLECTVEGTSNPNLYWYRQAAGRGLQLLFYSVGIGQISSEVPQNLSASRPQDRQFILSSKKLLLSDSGFYLCAWTGLAQRDTQYFGPGTRLTVL.

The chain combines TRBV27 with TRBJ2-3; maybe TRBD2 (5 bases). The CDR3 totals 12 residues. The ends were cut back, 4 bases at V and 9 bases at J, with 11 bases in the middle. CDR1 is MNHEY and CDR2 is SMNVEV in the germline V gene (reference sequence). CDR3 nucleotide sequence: TGTGCCAGCAGTTCACTAGATTTAACGCAGTATTTT. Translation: CASSSLDLTQYF.

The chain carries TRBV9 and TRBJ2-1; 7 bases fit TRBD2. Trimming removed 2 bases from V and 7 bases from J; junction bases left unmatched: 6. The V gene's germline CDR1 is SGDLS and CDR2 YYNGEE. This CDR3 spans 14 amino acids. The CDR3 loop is CASSVYQAGNEQFF. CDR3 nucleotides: TGTGCCAGCAGCGTCTACCAAGCGGGGAATGAGCAGTTCTTC.

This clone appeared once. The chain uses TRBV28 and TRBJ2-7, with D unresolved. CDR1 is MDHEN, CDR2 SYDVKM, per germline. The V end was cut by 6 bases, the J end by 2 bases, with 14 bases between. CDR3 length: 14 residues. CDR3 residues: CASSRVTVPYEQYF. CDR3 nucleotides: TGTGCCAGCAGCCGGGTAACGGTTCCCTACGAGCAGTACTTC.

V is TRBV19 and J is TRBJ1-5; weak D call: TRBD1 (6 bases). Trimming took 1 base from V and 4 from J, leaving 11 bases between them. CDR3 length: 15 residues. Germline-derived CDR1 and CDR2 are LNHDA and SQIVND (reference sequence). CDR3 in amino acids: CASSIVQGKNQPQHF. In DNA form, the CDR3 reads TGTGCCAGTAGTATAGTACAGGGTAAAAATCAGCCCCAGCATTTT.

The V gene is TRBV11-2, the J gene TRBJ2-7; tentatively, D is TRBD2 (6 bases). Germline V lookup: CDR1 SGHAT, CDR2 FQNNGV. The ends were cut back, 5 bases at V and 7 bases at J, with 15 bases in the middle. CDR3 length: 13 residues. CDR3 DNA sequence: TGTGCCAGCAGCCCTCCGGGACTCAGGGAGCAGTACTTC. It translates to CASSPPGLREQYF.

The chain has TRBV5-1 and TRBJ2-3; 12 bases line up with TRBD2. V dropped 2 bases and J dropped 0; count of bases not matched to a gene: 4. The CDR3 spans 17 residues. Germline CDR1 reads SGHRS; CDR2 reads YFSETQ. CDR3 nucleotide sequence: TGCGCCAGCAGCTTTCACGGACTAGCGGGGAGCACAGATACGCAGTATTTT. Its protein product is CASSFHGLAGSTDTQYF.

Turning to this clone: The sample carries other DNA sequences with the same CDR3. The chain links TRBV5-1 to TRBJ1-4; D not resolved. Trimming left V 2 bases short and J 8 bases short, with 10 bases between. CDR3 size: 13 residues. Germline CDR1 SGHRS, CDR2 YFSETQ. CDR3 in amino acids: CASSLGLGEKLFF. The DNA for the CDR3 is TGCGCCAGCAGCTTAGGGTTGGGGGAAAAACTGTTTTTT. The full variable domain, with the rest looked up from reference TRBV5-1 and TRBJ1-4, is KAGVTQTPRYLIKTRGQQVTLSCSPISGHRSVSWYQQTPGQGLQFLFEYFSETQRNKGNFPGRFSGRQFSNSRSEMNVSTLELGDSALYLCASSLGLGEKLFFGSGTQLSVL.

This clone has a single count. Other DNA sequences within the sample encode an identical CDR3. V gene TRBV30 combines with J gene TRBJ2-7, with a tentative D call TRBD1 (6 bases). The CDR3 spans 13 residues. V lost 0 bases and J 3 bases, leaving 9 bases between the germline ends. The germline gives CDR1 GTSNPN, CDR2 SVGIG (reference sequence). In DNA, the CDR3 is TGTGCCTGGAGTGTACAGGGCAACTACGAGCAGTACTTC. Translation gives CAWSVQGNYEQYF.

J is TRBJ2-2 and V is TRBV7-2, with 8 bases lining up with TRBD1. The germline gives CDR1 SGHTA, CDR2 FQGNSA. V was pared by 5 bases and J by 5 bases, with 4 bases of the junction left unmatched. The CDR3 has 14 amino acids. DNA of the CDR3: TGTGCCAGCAGCGGACAGGGTCGGACCGGGGAGCTGTTTTTT. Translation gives CASSGQGRTGELFF.

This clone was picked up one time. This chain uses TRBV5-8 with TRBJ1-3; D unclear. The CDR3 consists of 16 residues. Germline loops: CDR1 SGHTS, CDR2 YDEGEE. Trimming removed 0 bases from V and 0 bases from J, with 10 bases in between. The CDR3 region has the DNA TGTGCCAGCAGCTTGGTTCGAAGGTTCTCTGGAAACACCATATATTTT. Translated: CASSLVRRFSGNTIYF.

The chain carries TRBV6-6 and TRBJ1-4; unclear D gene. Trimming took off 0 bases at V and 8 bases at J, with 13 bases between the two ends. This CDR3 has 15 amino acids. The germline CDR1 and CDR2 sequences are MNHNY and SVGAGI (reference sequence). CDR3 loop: CASSYSGGSSEKLFF. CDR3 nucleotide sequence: TGTGCCAGCAGTTACTCGGGAGGGAGTAGCGAAAAACTGTTTTTT.

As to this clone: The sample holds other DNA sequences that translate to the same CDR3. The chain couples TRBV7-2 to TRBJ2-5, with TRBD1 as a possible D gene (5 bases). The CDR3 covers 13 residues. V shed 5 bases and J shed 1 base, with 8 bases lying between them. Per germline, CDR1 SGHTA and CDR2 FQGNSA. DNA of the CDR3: TGTGCCAGCAGCCTAGGGGTCCAAGAGACCCAGTACTTC. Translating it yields CASSLGVQETQYF.

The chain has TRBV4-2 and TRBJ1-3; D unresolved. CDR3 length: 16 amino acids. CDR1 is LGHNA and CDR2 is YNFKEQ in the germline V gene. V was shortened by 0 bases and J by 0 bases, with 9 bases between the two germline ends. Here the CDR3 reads CASSQDRAHSGNTIYF. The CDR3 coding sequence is TGTGCCAGCAGCCAAGATCGGGCTCACTCTGGAAACACCATATATTTT.

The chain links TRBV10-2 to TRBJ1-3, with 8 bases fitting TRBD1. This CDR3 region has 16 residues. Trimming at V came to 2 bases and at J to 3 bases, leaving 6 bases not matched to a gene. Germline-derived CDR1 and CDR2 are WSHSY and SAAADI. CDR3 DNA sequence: TGCGCCAGCAGTGAGGGGACAGGAGGGTTTGGAAACACCATATATTTT. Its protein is CASSEGTGGFGNTIYF.